Shown below are 32 T cell receptor beta chains from a single sample sequenced in a study of OX40 agonist ivuxolimab in advanced cancers. Only in-frame clones appear in the TCRdb table, and some are missing; sequencing was by immunoSEQ multiplex PCR. Found here are about 120,000 clones, approximately 92% of them singletons; the top ten hold 0.55%. Sequenced here: CD4+ or CD8+ T cells sorted from blood, sampled in a trial of the OX40 agonist ivuxolimab. Receptor source: an adult with an advanced solid tumor such as melanoma, head and neck, liver or kidney cancer.

This clone has only one observation. The J gene is TRBJ2-6, the V gene TRBV4-3, with D possibly matching TRBD2 (5 bases). Looked up from germline, CDR1 is LGHNA and CDR2 is YSLEER. V dropped 0 bases and J dropped 2 bases, with 8 bases sitting between them. The CDR3 consists of 16 residues. CDR3 sequence: CASSQDQEAGANVLTF. The CDR3 DNA reads as TGCGCCAGCAGCCAAGATCAGGAGGCTGGGGCCAACGTCCTGACTTTC.

This clone has a single count. The V and J genes are TRBV9 and TRBJ1-2; 7 nucleotides agree with TRBD1. The CDR3 spans 14 residues. J lost 4 bases, V lost 3 bases, and 6 bases had no gene match. Germline V gives CDR1 SGDLS, CDR2 YYNGEE. The CDR3: CASSEGAGAYGYTF. The CDR3 DNA sequence: TGTGCCAGCAGCGAGGGGGCCGGGGCCTATGGCTACACCTTC.

The chain uses TRBV6-5 and TRBJ2-3; tentative D call: TRBD2 (7 bases). The CDR3 sequence is 14 residues long. CDR1 is MNHEY and CDR2 is SVGAGI in the germline V gene. V was clipped by 6 bases and J by 0 bases, with 10 bases between them. CDR3 coding DNA: TGTGCCAGCAGACGGGGGGCGAGCACAGATACGCAGTATTTT. This translates into CASRRGASTDTQYF.

The chain uses TRBV6-1 and TRBJ2-1; D gene ambiguous. Trimming stripped 2 bases from V and 6 bases from J, with 8 bases between. The CDR3 length is 13 residues. Germline V lookup: CDR1 MNHNS, CDR2 SASEGT. The CDR3 DNA reads TGTGCCAGCAGTGAATACAGAACCAATGAGCAGTTCTTC. Encoded protein: CASSEYRTNEQFF.

The chain uses TRBV6-1 and TRBJ1-2; 9 bases are shared with TRBD1. The CDR3 runs to 14 residues. V gave up 5 bases and J gave up 6 bases; unmatched junction bases: 7. Germline V lookup: CDR1 MNHNS, CDR2 SASEGT. The CDR3 sequence is CASSLTGGYDGYTF. As DNA, the CDR3 is TGTGCCAGCAGTTTAACAGGGGGCTACGATGGCTACACCTTC.

The V and J genes are TRBV6-5 and TRBJ2-5, with 10 nucleotides matching TRBD1. V shed 7 bases, J shed 5 bases, and the junction held 7 bases outside the gene matches. CDR3 length: 14 residues. Per germline, CDR1 MNHEY and CDR2 SVGAGI. CDR3 amino acids: CASTPTGGRETQYF. The CDR3, as DNA: TGTGCCAGCACCCCGACAGGGGGCCGGGAGACCCAGTACTTC.

V and J are TRBV28 and TRBJ1-5; 7 bases map to TRBD1. The CDR3 covers 17 residues. Germline assignment: CDR1 MDHEN and CDR2 SYDVKM. The junction had 14 bases not matched to a gene; V was cut back by 5 bases and J by 4 bases. The CDR3 nucleotides read TGTGCCAGCAGTGCTCAGGGACAGCAATTCTTGAATCAGCCCCAGCATTTT. Translation: CASSAQGQQFLNQPQHF.

The chain uses TRBV7-9 and TRBJ2-1; D is possibly TRBD1 or TRBD2 (5 bases each). CDR1 is SEHNR and CDR2 is FQNEAQ in the germline V gene (reference sequence). The CDR3 runs to 13 residues. V shed 2 bases and J shed 8 bases, with 10 bases lying between them. In nucleotides, the CDR3 is TGTGCCAGCAGCTTAAAGGGGCGGGATGAGCAGTTCTTC. The encoded protein is CASSLKGRDEQFF.

This chain connects TRBV5-1 to TRBJ1-4; 7 positions agree with TRBD1. The V segment lost 2 bases and the J segment 7 bases; nucleotides outside the gene matches: 8. Germline V gives CDR1 SGHRS, CDR2 YFSETQ. The CDR3 extends over 15 amino acids. The DNA of the CDR3 is TGCGCCAGCAGCTTAGCACAGGGGTGGGGTGAAAAACTGTTTTTT. This gives the protein CASSLAQGWGEKLFF.

The chain links TRBV6-5 to TRBJ2-1; unclear D gene. V was clipped by 6 bases and J by 4 bases, with 7 bases between them. The CDR3 loop spans 12 amino acids. Germline V gives CDR1 MNHEY, CDR2 SVGAGI. The CDR3 spells CASRGRYNEQFF. The CDR3 bases are TGTGCCAGCAGAGGCAGATACAATGAGCAGTTCTTC.

The J gene is TRBJ2-7, the V gene TRBV11-3; perhaps TRBD1 as D (5 bases). This CDR3 has 13 residues. Germline V gene data show CDR1 as SGHNT and CDR2 as YENEEA. V lost 5 bases and J 4 bases, leaving 12 bases between the germline ends. The CDR3 sequence: CASSQTVGYEQYF. DNA for the CDR3: TGTGCCAGCAGCCAGACAGTGGGGTACGAGCAGTACTTC.

This chain joins TRBV7-2 and TRBJ2-7, with a tentative D call TRBD1 (6 bases). The CDR3 is 13 residues long. Germline lookup yields CDR1 SGHTA and CDR2 FQGNSA. V shed 1 base and J shed 2 bases, with 6 bases lying between them. CDR3 DNA sequence: TGTGCCAGCAGCTTAGGGGACACCTACGAGCAGTACTTC. Its protein is CASSLGDTYEQYF.

CDR3: CASSLVGGGETQYF. CDR3 sequence (DNA): TGTGCCAGCAGCTTAGTGGGGGGTGGAGAGACCCAGTACTTC. The V call is TRBV7-9, the J call TRBJ2-5; TRBD2 might be the D (6 bases). The length of the CDR3 is 14 residues. The V gene's germline CDR1 is SEHNR and CDR2 FQNEAQ (reference sequence). V shed 1 base and J shed 4 bases, with 10 bases lying between them.

The chain has TRBV5-5 and TRBJ1-1; D ambiguous. Germline lookup yields CDR1 SGHKS and CDR2 YYEKEE (reference sequence). The CDR3 length is 12 residues. Trimming left V 2 bases short and J 5 bases short, with 7 bases between. The CDR3 sequence: CASSFPQTEAFF. The CDR3 nucleotides are TGTGCCAGCAGCTTCCCCCAGACTGAAGCTTTCTTT.

This clone appeared once. The chain combines TRBV7-3 with TRBJ2-7, with D perhaps assigned TRBD1 or TRBD2 (5 bases each). There are 15 residues in the CDR3. The germline CDR1 and CDR2 sequences are SGHTA and FQGTGA. The V gene lost 3 bases and the J gene lost 0 bases, with 12 bases spanning the gap. The DNA of the CDR3 is TGTGCCAGCAGCTTCGGGGACGGTCCCTCCTACGAGCAGTACTTC. This codes for CASSFGDGPSYEQYF.

V usage is TRBV5-6 and J usage is TRBJ2-7; the D is unclear. Germline CDR1 SGHDT, CDR2 YYEEEE. CDR3 size: 11 residues. Trimming took 5 bases from V and 3 from J, leaving 6 bases between them. CDR3 nucleotides: TGTGCCAGCAGGCGAGACTACGAGCAGTACTTC. Translating it yields CASRRDYEQYF.

The chain has TRBV19 and TRBJ2-7, with D unclear. Germline V gene lookup returns CDR1 LNHDA and CDR2 SQIVND (reference sequence). Trimming took 5 bases from V and 0 from J, leaving 11 bases between them. CDR3 length: 14 amino acids. CDR3 coding DNA: TGTGCCAGTAGTCGCCAGGTATCCTCCTACGAGCAGTACTTC. Amino acids: CASSRQVSSYEQYF.

This clone was recorded only once. V is TRBV28 and J is TRBJ2-4, with 8 positions matching TRBD2. The CDR3 extends over 15 amino acids. After removal of 7 bases from V and 6 bases from J, the junction contained 11 bases not matched to a gene. Germline loops: CDR1 MDHEN, CDR2 SYDVKM. CDR3 sequence: CASTGGGGYGNIQYF. The CDR3 coding sequence is TGTGCCAGCACCGGAGGCGGGGGGTACGGAAACATTCAGTACTTC.

The chain combines TRBV27 with TRBJ2-7; D possibly corresponds to TRBD1 (5 bases). The CDR3 loop spans 12 amino acids. The V end was cut by 3 bases, the J end by 6 bases, with 9 bases between. Germline values: CDR1 MNHEY, CDR2 SMNVEV (reference sequence). The CDR3 coding sequence is TGTGCCAGCAGTTTGAACCAGGGCGAGCAGTACTTC. Its protein product is CASSLNQGEQYF.

The J gene is TRBJ1-1, the V gene TRBV5-1; weak D call: TRBD1 (5 bases). The CDR3 spans 16 residues. Germline-derived CDR1 and CDR2 are SGHRS and YFSETQ. Trimming took 4 bases from V and 5 from J, leaving 21 bases between them. This CDR3 reads CASSPGGTGVGTEAFF. The CDR3, as DNA: TGCGCCAGCAGCCCCGGTGGGACCGGGGTTGGAACTGAAGCTTTCTTT.

CDR3 sequence (DNA): TGTGCCATTGGGACTGGGCTCTACGAGCAGTACTTC. Amino acid sequence: CAIGTGLYEQYF. J is TRBJ2-7 and V is TRBV10-3, with TRBD2 as a possible D gene (6 bases). This CDR3 spans 12 amino acids. Trimming took off 9 bases at V and 3 bases at J, with 12 bases between the two ends. Germline assignment: CDR1 ENHRY and CDR2 SYGVKD.

This chain uses TRBV7-6 with TRBJ1-5, with TRBD1 matching over 10 bases. The J segment lost 4 bases and the V segment lost 5 bases, leaving 5 bases of the junction unmatched. Germline V lookup: CDR1 SGHVS, CDR2 FNYEAQ. CDR3 size: 15 residues. The CDR3 coding sequence is TGTGCCAGCAGCCCCGGACAGGGGGGGAATCAGCCCCAGCATTTT. Amino acid sequence: CASSPGQGGNQPQHF.

The V call is TRBV28, the J call TRBJ2-7, with TRBD1 identical over 7 bases. This CDR3 spans 14 amino acids. Losses at the gene ends were 7 bases for V and 0 bases for J; bases not matched to a gene: 6. Germline CDR1 reads MDHEN; CDR2 reads SYDVKM. The CDR3 reads CASIEGGPSYEQYF. CDR3 in DNA: TGTGCCAGCATAGAAGGGGGCCCCTCCTACGAGCAGTACTTC. Full variable domain (remainder filled in from reference TRBV28 and TRBJ2-7): DVKVTQSSRYLVKRTGEKVFLECVQDMDHENMFWYRQDPGLGLRLIYFSYDVKMKEKGDIPEGYSVSREKKERFSLILESASTNQTSMYLCASIEGGPSYEQYFGPGTRLTVT.

This clone was counted a single time. The CDR3 region is CSVTGVAGATDTQYF. The CDR3 DNA sequence: TGCAGCGTCACCGGGGTAGCGGGGGCCACAGATACGCAGTATTTT. The rearrangement links TRBV29-1 to TRBJ2-3; 9 bases fit TRBD2. The J segment lost 2 bases and the V segment lost 6 bases, leaving 9 bases of the junction unmatched. Germline CDR1 and CDR2: SQVTM and ANQGSEA. The CDR3 runs to 15 residues.

This chain uses TRBV6-1 with TRBJ2-7; 8 positions agree with TRBD2. The CDR3 spans 15 residues. Losses at the gene ends were 0 bases for V and 3 bases for J; bases not matched to a gene: 4. Germline CDR1 and CDR2: MNHNS and SASEGT. The CDR3 coding sequence is TGTGCCAGCAGTGAAGCGGTCGCGGGGGGCTACGAGCAGTACTTC. It is translated as CASSEAVAGGYEQYF.

The genes are TRBV7-9 and TRBJ2-3; D not certain. The CDR3 is made up of 12 amino acids. Germline assignment: CDR1 SEHNR and CDR2 FQNEAQ (reference sequence). Trimming stripped 5 bases from V and 6 bases from J, with 9 bases between. The CDR3 DNA is TGTGCCAGCAGCAGTTCAGATGATACGCAGTATTTT. This sequence encodes CASSSSDDTQYF.

The chain has TRBV6-1 and TRBJ1-1; a possible D gene is TRBD1 (5 bases). V lost 5 bases and J 4 bases, leaving 11 bases between the germline ends. Germline values: CDR1 MNHNS, CDR2 SASEGT. CDR3 length equals 13 residues. The CDR3 nucleotides read TGTGCCAGCAGTTTTTTCAGGGTCACTGAAGCTTTCTTT. Its protein product is CASSFFRVTEAFF.

The chain combines TRBV30 with TRBJ2-6; D not certain. The CDR3 has 16 amino acids. The germline V gene encodes CDR1 GTSNPN and CDR2 SVGIG (reference sequence). V was shortened by 1 base and J by 2 bases, with 12 bases between the two germline ends. As DNA, the CDR3 is TGTGCCTGGAGTGCCCCAGAAGCGACTGGGGCCAACGTCCTGACTTTC. Translating gives CAWSAPEATGANVLTF.

This chain uses TRBV6-6 with TRBJ2-1; no definite D call. Germline V gives CDR1 MNHNY, CDR2 SVGAGI (reference sequence). V was clipped by 7 bases and J by 8 bases, with 12 bases between them. The CDR3 length is 12 residues. CDR3 sequence: CASTHRAHEQFF. In DNA form, the CDR3 reads TGTGCCAGCACCCATAGGGCCCATGAGCAGTTCTTC.

V gene TRBV7-2 combines with J gene TRBJ2-7, with 8 bases aligning to TRBD1. The V segment lost 1 base and the J segment 6 bases; nucleotides outside the gene matches: 17. Germline loops: CDR1 SGHTA, CDR2 FQGNSA. This CDR3 region has 18 residues. The CDR3 DNA reads as TGTGCCAGCAGCTTAGGGTTACGGACGATCAGGGGGCATAGCGAGCAGTACTTC. Translating it yields CASSLGLRTIRGHSEQYF.

The chain joins TRBV27 to TRBJ2-2; 9 positions match TRBD1. J was trimmed by 6 bases and V by 1 base; bases with no gene match: 12. This CDR3 is 18 amino acids long. The germline CDR1 and CDR2 sequences are MNHEY and SMNVEV (reference sequence). In nucleotides, the CDR3 is TGTGCCAGCAGTTTATATAGCCGGGGACAGGGCGTTGCCGGGGAGCTGTTTTTT. Protein: CASSLYSRGQGVAGELFF.

The chain joins TRBV5-1 to TRBJ1-1, with 7 bases that match TRBD1. The CDR3 loop spans 14 amino acids. Germline V CDR1 and CDR2: SGHRS, YFSETQ. V was pared by 4 bases and J by 0 bases, with 3 bases of the junction left unmatched. The CDR3 DNA follows: TGCGCCAGCAGCCAACAGGGGATGAACACTGAAGCTTTCTTT. It yields the protein CASSQQGMNTEAFF.